This T cell receptor (beta chain) is from a study of response to subunit inactivated influenza vaccine. Each CDR3 protein gets one entry after TCRdb re-called the RT-PCR reads with MiXCR. Of about 800,000 distinct CDR3 sequences in the sample, about 20% were seen once. About this clonotype: The antigen remains unidentified.

The V gene's germline CDR1 is KGHSH and CDR2 LQKENI. Unmatched junction bases numbered 11, after V lost 3 bases and J lost 8 bases. There are 16 residues in the CDR3. General study results and limits: Few additional T cells are recruited per seasonal influenza vaccination, authors suggested.

This sequence originates from a man over 45 who received an inactivated influenza vaccine. Source: PBMCs from blood, taken roughly 5 days after vaccination. This chain connects TRBV18 to TRBJ2-1, with 9 bases aligning to TRBD2. CDR3 region: CASSPPMRGGSDEQFF. Written as DNA, the CDR3 is TGTGCCAGCTCACCTCCTATGCGGGGGGGCTCGGATGAGCAGTTCTTC.